What follows describes a single T cell receptor (beta chain). What it recognizes is unknown. This sample stems from a study of T cells after posttransplantation cyclophosphamide. Study-level findings and limits: TRB clonality was highly associated with recipient CMV seropositivity and reactivation.

The naive gate required viable CD3+CD4+ or CD3+CD8+ cells with CCR7+CD45RA+CD45RO-CD95-CD27+CD28+ phenotype. The assay was immunoSEQ multiplex PCR, and TCRdb's table has in-frame clones only and misses some. This repertoire shows tens of thousands of clones, 95% to 98% found once; its top ten account for 0.15% to 0.2%. Germline lookup yields CDR1 ENHRY and CDR2 SYGVKD. The length of the CDR3 is 14 residues. V lost 4 bases and J lost 4; bases outside the gene matches: 2. The sequencing sample was made of naive CD4+ T cells sorted from PBMCs. The sequence was collected from a man aged 35 to 55 in good health, CMV-negative, and a related stem cell transplant donor. This chain joins TRBV10-3 and TRBJ2-3; 10 positions agree with TRBD2. In DNA form, the CDR3 reads TGTGCCATCAGTGCTAGCGGGAGCGCAGATACGCAGTATTTT. It encodes CAISASGSADTQYF.